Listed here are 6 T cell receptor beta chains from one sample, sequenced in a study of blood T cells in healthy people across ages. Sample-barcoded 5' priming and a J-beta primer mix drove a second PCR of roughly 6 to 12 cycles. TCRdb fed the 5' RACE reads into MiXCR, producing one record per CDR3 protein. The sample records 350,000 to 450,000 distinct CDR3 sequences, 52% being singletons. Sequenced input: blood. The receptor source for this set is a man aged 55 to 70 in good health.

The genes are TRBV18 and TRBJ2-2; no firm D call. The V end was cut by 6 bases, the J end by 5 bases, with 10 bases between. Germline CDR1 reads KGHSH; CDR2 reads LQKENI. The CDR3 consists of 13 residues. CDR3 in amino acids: CASSPDLTGELFF. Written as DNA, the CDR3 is TGTGCCAGCTCTCCAGACCTTACCGGGGAGCTGTTTTTT.

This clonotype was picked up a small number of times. CDR3 bases: TGCAGCGTTGACCCCAGGAGTGGGGGAGGGACAGATACGCAGTATTTT. Amino acids: CSVDPRSGGGTDTQYF. This sequence joins TRBV29-1 and TRBJ2-3; 7 bases map to TRBD2. Germline assignment: CDR1 SQVTM and CDR2 ANQGSEA. V gave up 3 bases and J gave up 3 bases; unmatched junction bases: 12. The CDR3 totals 16 residues.

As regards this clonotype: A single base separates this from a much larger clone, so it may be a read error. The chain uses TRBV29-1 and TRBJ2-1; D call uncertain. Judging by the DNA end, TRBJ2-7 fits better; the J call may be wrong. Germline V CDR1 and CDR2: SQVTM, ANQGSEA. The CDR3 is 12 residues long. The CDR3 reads CSVGQVGNEQYF. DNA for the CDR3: TGCAGCGTTGGGCAGGTAGGGAATGAGCAGTACTTC.

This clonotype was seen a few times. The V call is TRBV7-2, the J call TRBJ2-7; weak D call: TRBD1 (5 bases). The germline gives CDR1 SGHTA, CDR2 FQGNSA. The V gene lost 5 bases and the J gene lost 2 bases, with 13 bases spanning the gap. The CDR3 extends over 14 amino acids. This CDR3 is CASSTAGWPYEQYF. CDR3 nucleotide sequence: TGTGCCAGCAGCACCGCAGGGTGGCCCTACGAGCAGTACTTC.

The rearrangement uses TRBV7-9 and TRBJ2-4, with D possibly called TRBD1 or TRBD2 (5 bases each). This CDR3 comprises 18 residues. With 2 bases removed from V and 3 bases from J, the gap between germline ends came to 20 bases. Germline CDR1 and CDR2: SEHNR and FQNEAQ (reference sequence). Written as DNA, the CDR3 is TGTGCCAGCAGCTTACGGGCAGGGACCACCACGGGCAAAAACATTCAGTACTTC. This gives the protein CASSLRAGTTTGKNIQYF.

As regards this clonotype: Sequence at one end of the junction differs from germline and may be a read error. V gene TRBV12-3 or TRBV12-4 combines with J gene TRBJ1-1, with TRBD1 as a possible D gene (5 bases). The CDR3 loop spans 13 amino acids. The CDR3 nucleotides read TGTGCCAGCAGTTTCCAGGACAACACCGAAGCTTTCTTT. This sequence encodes CASSFQDNTEAFF.